Described below is a single TCR beta chain sequence and its context. The sample comes from a study of blood T cell repertoires in COVID-19. Study overall: Donors in the United States, Italy and Spain gave samples during acute or convalescent COVID-19. Sources were T cells, B-cell-depleted T cells, or PBMCs; the material itself was cDNA or gDNA.

Per the original data handling: Estimation of nucleated cell counts was performed using reference gene primer amplification. Profiling relied on immunoSEQ multiplex PCR, and the TCRdb table lists in-frame clones only, not all of them. V and J calls and clone size come straight from that table; D and trimming were deduced from the DNA. The sample yields some 38,000 clones, roughly 75% seen once. The V gene's germline CDR1 is SGHVS and CDR2 FQNEAQ. Between the trimmed V and J ends, which lost 5 bases and 7 bases, there was a span of 17 bases. The CDR3 totals 14 residues. The clonotype was recovered from a man between 65 and 85 years old with acute or convalescent COVID-19. Input material: peripheral blood. The chain carries TRBV7-8 and TRBJ1-1; D perhaps matches TRBD1 (6 bases). Here the CDR3 DNA reads TGTGCCAGCAGCCCAGAGGGGACAAGAAATGAAGCTTTCTTT. It yields the protein CASSPEGTRNEAFF.